This T cell receptor (beta chain) is from a study of regulatory T cells in long-lasting Graves disease. For the study at large: Persistence in Graves' disease required over 5 years of antithyroid drugs plus positive TSH receptor antibodies.

Trimming cost V 5 bases and J 1 base, with 9 bases left between them. The CDR3 consists of 14 residues. Germline values: CDR1 MDHEN, CDR2 SYDVKM. Time point in this sample: persistent/refractory GD, antithyroid drugs over 5 years with positive TRAb. There was RNA extracted from PBMCs, and the TCR library was made from it. Building the TCR beta libraries relied on iRepertoire HTBI primers, and CDR3 regions underwent Arm-PCR. TCRdb reprocessed the multiplex PCR reads with MiXCR, giving one entry per CDR3 protein. The sample has 650,000 to 700,000 distinct CDR3 sequences, about 32% seen once; the top ten hold roughly 46%. General study points: Those with persistent disease had in common more public clonotypes (2,741) than new patients (more than 900). The small sample size may have reduced accuracy.

The table lists this clonotype with many counts. Its antigen is unidentified. The sample was peripheral blood mononuclear cells (PBMCs), taken when the disease was refractory, from a patient treated with antithyroid drugs. The receptor was derived from a female donor with Graves disease. The genes are TRBV28 and TRBJ1-5, with D hard to call. The CDR3 sequence is CASSPNRSNQPQHF. CDR3 coding DNA: TGTGCCAGCAGTCCTAATCGCAGCAATCAGCCCCAGCATTTT.